The next 10 T cell receptor beta chains were all read from a single sample in a study of human T cells and chemical hapten exposure. Sample time point: patch test 3, about 24 weeks after DPC sensitization. Sample treatment: therapeutic diphenylcyclopropenone sensitization with weekly scalp DPC. TCRdb reprocessed the RACE reads with MiXCR, giving one entry per CDR3 protein. Among around 85,000 distinct CDR3 sequences listed, approximately 13% were seen once. Source: whole blood, taken in connection with sensitization to the hapten diphenylcyclopropenone (DPC). Source of these receptors: a woman between 45 and 60 years old with alopecia areata. Some clones in this sample may be carry-over from other donors' samples.

This clonotype was picked up a small number of times. The DNA of the CDR3 is TGCAGTGCTAGATTCGCAGATACGCAGTATTTT. Its protein is CSARFADTQYF. The chain is built from TRBV20-1 and TRBJ2-3, with unresolved D. The CDR3 spans 11 residues. V lost 2 bases and J lost 4, with 4 bases in between. Germline CDR1 and CDR2: DFQATT and SNEGSKA (reference sequence).

This chain joins TRBV5-1 and TRBJ1-1, with D possibly matching TRBD1 (6 bases). The V end lost 0 bases, the J end lost 5 bases, and 14 bases lay between the germline ends. CDR1 SGHRS and CDR2 YFSETQ come from the germline V gene. The CDR3 has 15 residues. The CDR3 loop is CASSLGQGRGTEAFF. DNA of the CDR3: TGCGCCAGCAGCTTGGGCCAGGGGCGGGGGACTGAAGCTTTCTTT.

The chain carries TRBV6-5 and TRBJ2-3; D remains ambiguous. Trimming took off 2 bases at V and 4 bases at J, with 7 bases between the two ends. CDR1 and CDR2 from the germline V gene are MNHEY and SVGAGI. The CDR3 has 13 residues. CDR3 nucleotides: TGTGCCAGCAGTTACGAAACAGCAGATACGCAGTATTTT. Protein product: CASSYETADTQYF.

Regarding this clonotype: With a much larger clone just one base away, this may be a read error. This rearrangement joins TRBV2 to TRBJ2-5, with TRBD1 identical over 7 bases. The CDR3 contains 14 residues. Germline assignment: CDR1 SNHLY and CDR2 FYNNEI. The trim removed 6 bases at V and 4 bases at J, leaving 8 bases unmatched. In DNA form, the CDR3 reads TGTGCCAGCAGCCGGGACAGATCACGAGAGACCCAGTACTTC. It encodes CASSRDRSRETQYF. The complete variable domain, with remaining parts taken from reference TRBV2 and TRBJ2-5, reads EPEVTQTPSHQVTQMGQEVILRCVPISNHLYFYWYRQILGQKVEFLVSFYNNEISEKSEIFDDQFSVERPDGSNFTLKIRSTKLEDSAMYFCASSRDRSRETQYFGPGTRLLVL.

Comment on this clonotype: It may be a read error: a sequence one base away is much more abundant. The J gene is TRBJ1-3, the V gene TRBV5-1; D gene uncertain. There are 16 residues in the CDR3. Per germline, CDR1 SGHRS and CDR2 YFSETQ. CDR3 bases: TGCGCCGGCAGCTTAGGACCGGCGAACTCTGGAAACACCATATATTTT. Translating it yields CAGSLGPANSGNTIYF.

This clonotype has ten or more counts. This chain links TRBV12-3 or TRBV12-4 with TRBJ2-2; 11 nucleotides agree with TRBD1. The CDR3 is made up of 16 amino acids. After removal of 1 base from V and 5 bases from J, the junction contained 3 bases not matched to a gene. CDR3 loop: CASSLGTGGWTGELFF. The CDR3 DNA sequence: TGTGCCAGCAGTTTAGGGACAGGGGGCTGGACCGGGGAGCTGTTTTTT.

The chain combines TRBV7-2 with TRBJ2-2, with D perhaps matching TRBD2 (6 bases). Germline V lookup: CDR1 SGHTA, CDR2 FQGNSA. This CDR3 region has 16 residues. The V end was cut by 2 bases, the J end by 3 bases, with 13 bases between. The CDR3 loop is CASSLNSGTDTGELFF. Written as DNA, the CDR3 is TGTGCCAGCAGCTTAAATTCCGGGACTGACACCGGGGAGCTGTTTTTT.

This clonotype has a handful of counts. The CDR3 is CASSYGTGQGGETQYF. The CDR3 DNA sequence: TGTGCCAGCAGTTACGGGACAGGTCAAGGGGGGGAGACCCAGTACTTC. This sequence joins TRBV6-6 and TRBJ2-5; 8 bases fit TRBD1. With 2 bases clipped from V and 5 bases from J, the junction kept 10 bases outside the gene matches. Germline lookup yields CDR1 MNHNY and CDR2 SVGAGI (reference sequence). The CDR3 length is 16 residues.

There are a few counts of this clonotype. The J gene is TRBJ2-3, the V gene TRBV11-2; D may correspond to TRBD1 or TRBD2 (5 bases each). Germline V gives CDR1 SGHAT, CDR2 FQNNGV. The CDR3 is 15 residues long. V was cut by 5 bases and J by 1 base, with 13 bases left in between. The CDR3 here is CASSREGRGTDTQYF. DNA for the CDR3: TGTGCCAGCAGCCGCGAGGGACGAGGCACAGATACGCAGTATTTT.

J is TRBJ2-3 and V is TRBV3-1, with a weak D call TRBD1 (5 bases). V was trimmed by 4 bases and J by 0 bases, leaving 14 bases between them. This CDR3 has 16 amino acids. Looked up from germline, CDR1 is LGHDT and CDR2 is YNNKEL (reference sequence). The CDR3 region has the DNA TGTGCCAGCAGCCTTGGGGCAACCCCTAGCACAGATACGCAGTATTTT. It is translated as CASSLGATPSTDTQYF.